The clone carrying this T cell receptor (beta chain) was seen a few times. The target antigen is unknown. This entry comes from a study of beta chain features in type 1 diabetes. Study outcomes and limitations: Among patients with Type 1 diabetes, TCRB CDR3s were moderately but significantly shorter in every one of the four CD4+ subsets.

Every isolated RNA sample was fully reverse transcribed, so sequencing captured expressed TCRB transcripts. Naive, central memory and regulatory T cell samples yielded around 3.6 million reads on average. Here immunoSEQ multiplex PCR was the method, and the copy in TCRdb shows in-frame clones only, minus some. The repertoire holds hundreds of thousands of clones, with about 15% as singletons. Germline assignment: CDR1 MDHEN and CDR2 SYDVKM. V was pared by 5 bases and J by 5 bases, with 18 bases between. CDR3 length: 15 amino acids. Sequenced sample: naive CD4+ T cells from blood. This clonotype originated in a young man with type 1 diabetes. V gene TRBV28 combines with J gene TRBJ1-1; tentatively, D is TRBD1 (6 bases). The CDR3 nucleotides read TGTGCCAGCAGTCTCCGGCGGGGGGCGCTTACTGAAGCTTTCTTT. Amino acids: CASSLRRGALTEAFF.